The present entry profiles one T cell receptor beta chain with its context. The target antigen is unknown. The PCR used 60 Vbeta and 13 Jbeta primers. Per the original data handling: Later analysis identified roughly 82 million unique TCR beta chains, 9 million to 12 million shared. The protocol was immunoSEQ multiplex PCR, while the TCRdb copy is restricted to in-frame clones and leaves out a portion. Clonal size and the V and J genes are those of that table, whereas D and trimming came from the DNA. The sample shows 110,000 or so clones, over 55% of them seen only once. This CDR3 is built from 15 residues. V trimming: 4 bases; J trimming: 2 bases; junction bases outside the gene matches: 4. Germline V lookup: CDR1 SGHDT, CDR2 YYEEEE. This entry belongs to a study of cytomegalovirus exposure and HLA in healthy donors. The study, taken as a whole, reports: The authors later found TCR association rates varying by HLA locus, with DRB1 most and HLA-C fewest. Fewer than 20,000 TCR beta sequences were associated with HLA alleles at 0.05 false discovery rate in a later analysis.

The study sampled nominally healthy donors, though unrecorded immune exposures were likely. The sample was PBMCs. The chain couples TRBV5-6 to TRBJ2-3; 10 bases are shared with TRBD2. The TCR was taken from a man younger than 35 in good health and CMV-seropositive. CDR3 sequence (DNA): TGTGCCAGCAGCCCCCTAGCGGGGGACACAGATACGCAGTATTTT. It is translated as CASSPLAGDTDTQYF.